This T cell receptor (beta chain) was documented in a study of cytomegalovirus exposure and HLA in healthy donors. In the study overall: The roughly 100 million unique TCR beta sequences, from about 190 million T cells, were found by an earlier analysis.

The PCR employed 60 Vbeta primers together with 13 Jbeta primers. Study processing details: In a later analysis, the count reached about 80 million unique TCR beta chains, with 10 million to 14 million shared. Data came from immunoSEQ multiplex PCR; TCRdb stores just in-frame clones and leaves some out. V and J calls and clone size follow that table, whereas D and trimming were derived from the DNA. Among under 90,000 clones listed, over 65% were seen once. The germline V and J ends were trimmed by 10 bases and 1 base, with 13 bases remaining between them. The germline gives CDR1 ENHRY, CDR2 SYGVKD. The CDR3 totals 13 residues.

Sequenced: PBMCs. The rearrangement uses TRBV10-3 and TRBJ1-1; D might be TRBD1 (5 bases). The clonotype originates from a man in his forties in good health and CMV-seropositive. This CDR3 is CATCLDTNTEAFF. The CDR3 region has the DNA TGTGCCACCTGCTTGGACACGAACACTGAAGCTTTCTTT.